Presented here are 21 T cell receptor beta chains from one specimen sequenced in a study of OX40 agonist ivuxolimab in advanced cancers. Only in-frame clones appear in the TCRdb table, and some are missing; sequencing was by immunoSEQ multiplex PCR. Of fewer than 25,000 clones in the sample, 80% to 90% are singletons; the top ten hold over 50%. Sequencing used CD4+ or CD8+ T cells sorted from blood, obtained in a trial of the OX40 agonist ivuxolimab. Source of these receptors: an adult with an advanced solid tumor such as melanoma, head and neck, liver or kidney cancer.

This chain links TRBV27 with TRBJ2-1; D is ambiguous. Trimming stripped 3 bases from V and 1 base from J, with 7 bases between. Germline-derived CDR1 and CDR2 are MNHEY and SMNVEV (reference sequence). This CDR3 contains 14 residues. The CDR3 region has the DNA TGTGCCAGCAGTTTCCCCCCTTCCTACAATGAGCAGTTCTTC. It codes for CASSFPPSYNEQFF.

The rearrangement joins TRBV28 to TRBJ2-1; 12 bases are a match to TRBD1. CDR3 length: 17 amino acids. Trimming took 5 bases from V and 8 from J; bases not matched to a gene: 13. Germline V lookup: CDR1 MDHEN, CDR2 SYDVKM. CDR3 sequence: CASSLPQGQGARYEQFF. The DNA of the CDR3 is TGTGCCAGCAGTCTACCTCAGGGACAGGGGGCAAGGTATGAGCAGTTCTTC. Based on the CDR3 plus reference TRBV28 and TRBJ2-1, the full variable domain is DVKVTQSSRYLVKRTGEKVFLECVQDMDHENMFWYRQDPGLGLRLIYFSYDVKMKEKGDIPEGYSVSREKKERFSLILESASTNQTSMYLCASSLPQGQGARYEQFFGPGTRLTVL.

This clone was seen a few times. The chain uses TRBV2 and TRBJ1-2; TRBD1 agrees at 9 bases. This CDR3 region has 16 residues. Looked up from germline, CDR1 is SNHLY and CDR2 is FYNNEI. J was trimmed by 2 bases and V by 2 bases; bases with no gene match: 6. The CDR3 DNA is TGTGCCAGCAGTGAATCGGGACAGGGAGAAAACTATGGCTACACCTTC. It codes for CASSESGQGENYGYTF.

The J gene is TRBJ2-7, the V gene TRBV28; maybe TRBD2 (7 bases). The CDR3 loop spans 15 amino acids. V lost 4 bases to trimming and J lost 7 bases, with 20 bases between them. Germline lookup yields CDR1 MDHEN and CDR2 SYDVKM. The CDR3 nucleotides read TGTGCCAGCAGTTCCACTCCCGGGGGGCTAGGAGAGCAGTACTTC. This encodes CASSSTPGGLGEQYF.

This clone was seen at least ten times. The chain combines TRBV4-1 with TRBJ2-7; TRBD1 matches at 8 bases. V was pared by 6 bases and J by 4 bases, with 11 bases of the junction left unmatched. This CDR3 is 15 amino acids long. The germline V gene has CDR1 MGHRA and CDR2 YSYEKL. The CDR3 nucleotides are TGCGCCAGCAGAAGAGGGCCAGGGGGCATTTACGAGCAGTACTTC. Translating it yields CASRRGPGGIYEQYF.

The chain has TRBV11-2 and TRBJ1-1; D uncertain. The CDR3 spans 12 residues. V lost 1 base to trimming and J lost 6 bases, with 6 bases between them. Germline V gives CDR1 SGHAT, CDR2 FQNNGV. For the CDR3, the DNA is TGTGCCAGCAGCTTAGTTAGGCCTGAAGCTTTCTTT. Amino acids: CASSLVRPEAFF.

The chain is built from TRBV10-1 and TRBJ2-7; a weak D match, TRBD1 (6 bases). This CDR3 is built from 14 residues. Germline CDR1 WNHNN, CDR2 SYGVQD (reference sequence). V was clipped by 4 bases and J by 2 bases, with 12 bases between them. The CDR3 sequence is CASSGGQTPYEQYF. In DNA, the CDR3 is TGCGCCAGCAGTGGGGGACAAACTCCCTACGAGCAGTACTTC.

The CDR3 DNA is TGTGCCAGCAGCACAAATAACAAAGCCGAGCAGTACTTC. Protein: CASSTNNKAEQYF. The gene calls are TRBV9 and TRBJ2-7; D remains unclear. The V gene lost 4 bases and the J gene lost 6 bases, with 14 bases spanning the gap. This CDR3 has 13 amino acids. CDR1 SGDLS and CDR2 YYNGEE come from the germline V gene.

This chain joins TRBV30 and TRBJ2-3, with 11 positions matching TRBD2. Germline loops: CDR1 GTSNPN, CDR2 SVGIG (reference sequence). CDR3 size: 16 residues. V gave up 2 bases and J gave up 0 bases; unmatched junction bases: 4. The CDR3 bases are TGTGCCTGGAGTTACGGGACTAGCGGAAGCACAGATACGCAGTATTTT. Translating gives CAWSYGTSGSTDTQYF.

The chain links TRBV14 to TRBJ1-4; no reliable D call. V lost 0 bases and J lost 4, with 15 bases in between. The CDR3 covers 17 residues. CDR1 SGHDN and CDR2 FVKESK come from the germline V gene. CDR3 loop: CASSQDQPGLINEKLFF. The CDR3 DNA reads TGTGCCAGCAGCCAAGATCAACCGGGCCTAATTAATGAAAAACTGTTTTTT.

On this clone: The junction departs from germline at one end; a sequencing error may be responsible. The V call is TRBV4-1, the J call TRBJ2-5; D is perhaps TRBD1 (5 bases). The CDR3 has 17 residues. Germline V gene data show CDR1 as MGHRA and CDR2 as YSYEKL. The CDR3 loop is CASSQDRLQAYQETRYF. In nucleotides, the CDR3 is TGCGCCAGCAGCCAAGACCGGCTACAGGCCTACCAAGAGACCCGGTACTTC.

V usage is TRBV2 and J usage is TRBJ2-7; 7 bases are a match to TRBD1. This CDR3 has 14 residues. V lost 7 bases, J lost 2 bases, and 8 bases stayed unmatched. CDR1 SNHLY and CDR2 FYNNEI come from the germline V gene. CDR3 DNA: TGTGCCAGCAACATACCGGGACAGCCCTACGAGCAGTACTTC. Its translation is CASNIPGQPYEQYF. The full variable domain, its missing parts supplied by reference TRBV2 and TRBJ2-7, is EPEVTQTPSHQVTQMGQEVILRCVPISNHLYFYWYRQILGQKVEFLVSFYNNEISEKSEIFDDQFSVERPDGSNFTLKIRSTKLEDSAMYFCASNIPGQPYEQYFGPGTRLTVT.

J is TRBJ2-7 and V is TRBV28; perhaps TRBD1 as D (6 bases). From germline, CDR1 is MDHEN and CDR2 SYDVKM. Trimming removed 7 bases from V and 1 base from J, with 14 bases in between. The CDR3 runs to 14 residues. In nucleotides, the CDR3 is TGTGCCAGCACCGTCCGGGACATATCCTACGAGCAGTACTTC. It encodes CASTVRDISYEQYF.

The V call is TRBV27, the J call TRBJ2-7, with D perhaps TRBD1 or TRBD2 (5 bases each). There are 13 residues in the CDR3. Germline V lookup: CDR1 MNHEY, CDR2 SMNVEV (reference sequence). The germline V and J ends were trimmed by 5 bases and 3 bases, with 11 bases remaining between them. CDR3 protein: CASSGTLSYEQYF. CDR3 DNA: TGTGCCAGCAGTGGGACCTTAAGCTACGAGCAGTACTTC.

The V and J genes are TRBV7-6 and TRBJ2-7; D possibly corresponds to TRBD1 (6 bases). Trimming stripped 2 bases from V and 3 bases from J, with 20 bases between. The length of the CDR3 is 17 residues. Germline CDR1 SGHVS, CDR2 FNYEAQ. In DNA form, the CDR3 reads TGTGCCAGCAGCTTATCAGAGATAGGGACACATAACTACGAGCAGTACTTC. As protein: CASSLSEIGTHNYEQYF. The full variable domain, completed using reference TRBV7-6 and TRBJ2-7, is GAGVSQSPRYKVTKRGQDVALRCDPISGHVSLYWYRQALGQGPEFLTYFNYEAQQDKSGLPNDRFSAERPEGSISTLTIQRTEQRDSAMYRCASSLSEIGTHNYEQYFGPGTRLTVT.

In regard to this clone: The identical CDR3 is also encoded by other nucleotide sequences in the sample. The V and J genes are TRBV19 and TRBJ1-1; the D gene is possibly TRBD1 (6 bases). CDR1 LNHDA and CDR2 SQIVND come from the germline V gene (reference sequence). V dropped 3 bases and J dropped 0 bases, with 11 bases sitting between them. The CDR3 is 15 amino acids. The CDR3 reads CASSMGQLMNTEAFF. The CDR3, as DNA: TGTGCCAGTAGTATGGGACAACTAATGAACACTGAAGCTTTCTTT.

The V and J genes are TRBV7-2 and TRBJ2-7; D gene unclear. Looked up from germline, CDR1 is SGHTA and CDR2 is FQGNSA. V dropped 3 bases and J dropped 0 bases, with 9 bases sitting between them. This CDR3 has 14 residues. The CDR3 protein is CASSFEAASYEQYF. The CDR3 DNA follows: TGTGCCAGCAGCTTTGAGGCAGCCTCCTACGAGCAGTACTTC. Filled out from reference TRBV7-2 and TRBJ2-7, the complete variable domain reads GAGVSQSPSNKVTEKGKDVELRCDPISGHTALYWYRQSLGQGLEFLIYFQGNSAPDKSGLPSDRFSAERTGGSVSTLTIQRTQQEDSAVYLCASSFEAASYEQYFGPGTRLTVT.

Only a few counts were recorded for this clone. The rearrangement links TRBV9 to TRBJ1-2; D is uncertain. Trimming left V 4 bases short and J 6 bases short, with 10 bases between. Germline V gene data show CDR1 as SGDLS and CDR2 as YYNGEE. This CDR3 is 12 amino acids long. CDR3 region: CASSPGRHGYTF. The CDR3 DNA is TGTGCCAGCAGCCCAGGACGTCATGGCTACACCTTC.

The chain links TRBV6-1 to TRBJ1-5, with 7 nucleotides matching TRBD1. V lost 2 bases and J lost 5; bases outside the gene matches: 12. Germline V gene sequence: CDR1 MNHNS, CDR2 SASEGT. The CDR3 spans 17 residues. CDR3 DNA: TGTGCCAGCAGTGAATTCCTCAGGGGGTTAGGGGATCAGCCCCAGCATTTT. It specifies CASSEFLRGLGDQPQHF.

V usage is TRBV4-3 and J usage is TRBJ1-5; D perhaps matches TRBD1 (5 bases). Between the trimmed V and J ends, which lost 0 bases and 3 bases, there was a span of 12 bases. CDR1 and CDR2 (germline): LGHNA, YSLEER. The CDR3 is made up of 16 amino acids. CDR3 nucleotide sequence: TGCGCCAGCAGCCAAGACTTCCAGGGTGCCAATCAGCCCCAGCATTTT. Translation: CASSQDFQGANQPQHF.

This chain joins TRBV11-1 and TRBJ2-3, with D maybe TRBD1 (6 bases). Germline V lookup: CDR1 SGHAT, CDR2 FQDESV (reference sequence). The CDR3 extends over 14 amino acids. V was trimmed by 5 bases and J by 1 base, leaving 10 bases between them. The CDR3 region is CASSLGQRTDTQYF. The DNA of the CDR3 is TGTGCCAGCAGCCTCGGACAGCGCACAGATACGCAGTATTTT.